This T cell receptor (beta chain) was sequenced for a study of cytomegalovirus exposure and HLA in healthy donors. Study-wide results and limits: Reports indicate that TCR beta sequences accurately predicted the HLA-A and HLA-B alleles of most subjects.

PCR primers comprised 60 Vbeta and 13 Jbeta primers. Sequencing was performed with immunoSEQ multiplex PCR; in TCRdb, only in-frame clones are kept and a portion is missing. The sample contains 130,000 to 150,000 clones, 75% to 80% of which appear only once. J gave up 4 bases and V 7 bases, and 4 bases lay outside the gene matches. CDR3 length: 13 amino acids. The germline V gene has CDR1 MNHNS and CDR2 SASEGT. This clone was seen a handful of times. Its antigen is unknown. The chain links TRBV6-1 to TRBJ1-5, with 7 bases lining up with TRBD1. The clonotype originates from a woman between 18 and 29 years old in good health and CMV-seropositive. Sample: PBMCs. This CDR3 is CASKGQTNQPQHF. In DNA, the CDR3 is TGTGCCAGCAAGGGACAGACAAATCAGCCCCAGCATTTT.